These T cell receptor beta chains were read from a single sample in a study of vaccination and CD4 T cells after COVID-19. Their antigens are not known. One entry per CDR3 protein, called by TCRdb with MiXCR from the PCR reads. This table holds roughly 16,000 distinct CDR3 sequences, around half found once. Sequencing was carried out using CD4+ T cells from blood, cultured in vitro. Receptors were obtained from a human donor who had recovered from COVID-19. CDR3s include the opening cysteine and the closing phenylalanine or tryptophan. The order of the fields is J gene, clone size, V gene, D gene, CDR3 DNA, CDR3 protein. The D gene is left open where the match is weak. Where a row states a size, it is once, few, many or the class of an expanded clone; other rows omit it.

TRBJ2-1,.,TRBV7-6,.,TGTGCCAGCAGCTTAGGGGGACGGGAGCAGTTCTTC,CASSLGGREQFF
TRBJ2-7,.,TRBV7-2,TRBD2,TGTGCCAGCAGCTTATATGGGACTAGCGGGAACGAGCAGTACTTC,CASSLYGTSGNEQYF
TRBJ1-1,.,TRBV6-1,TRBD1,TGTGCCACCAATCAGGGGGGGCTGAAAAATGAAGCTTTCTTT,CATNQGGLKNEAFF
TRBJ1-4,few,TRBV7-9,TRBD1,TGTGCCAGCAGCCTCCGGACAGGGCCCAATGAAAAACTGTTTTTT,CASSLRTGPNEKLFF
TRBJ2-2,few,TRBV7-2,TRBD1,TGTGCCAGCAGCTCACAGGGGGCGACCGGGGAGCTGTTTTTT,CASSSQGATGELFF
TRBJ1-2,few,TRBV6-1,TRBD1,TGTGCCAGCAGTCACACAGGGGACTATGGCTACACCTTC,CASSHTGDYGYTF
TRBJ1-2,.,TRBV14,.,TGTGCCAGCAGCCAAGAATCATACTATGGCTACACCTTC,CASSQESYYGYTF
TRBJ1-2,few,TRBV30,TRBD1,TGTGCCTGGAGTGTACGGACAGGGGAGGGCTACACCTTC,CAWSVRTGEGYTF
TRBJ2-3,.,TRBV27,.,TGTGCCAGCAGTTTATGGGGTGCGAATACGCAGTATTTT,CASSLWGANTQYF
TRBJ1-4,.,TRBV20-1,.,TGCAGTGCTAACGGCCTGGATGAAAAACTGTTTTTT,CSANGLDEKLFF
TRBJ2-7,.,TRBV28,.,TGTGCCAGCAGACCTTACAGGGCCCCTCTCTGGGAGCAGTACTTC,CASRPYRAPLWEQYF
TRBJ1-1,few,TRBV7-3,.,TGTGCCAGCAGCTTAACAGGAGACACTGAAGCTTTCTTT,CASSLTGDTEAFF
TRBJ1-1,few,TRBV6-1,.,TGTGCCCTTGGGGTCAGGGACGGGAACACTGAAGCTTTCTTT,CALGVRDGNTEAFF
TRBJ2-7,.,TRBV5-5,.,TGTGCCAGCAGCTTTGGTCTTTTAAACTACGAGCAGTACTTC,CASSFGLLNYEQYF
TRBJ1-5,few,TRBV19,TRBD1,TGTGCCAGTAGTACCTCATACAGGGGAGGTTCAAATCAGCCCCAGCATTTT,CASSTSYRGGSNQPQHF
TRBJ1-1,.,TRBV21-1,.,TGTGCCAAACGGAGACCGACGGATAACACTGAAGCTTTCTTT,CAKRRPTDNTEAFF
TRBJ2-7,.,TRBV7-2,.,TGTGCCAGCAGTCGGAAGGGCGAGCAGTACTTC,CASSRKGEQYF
TRBJ1-5,few,TRBV15,.,TGTGCCACCAGCTTCGGACGTCTCAATCAGCCCCAGCATTTT,CATSFGRLNQPQHF
TRBJ1-1,.,TRBV5-8,.,TGTGCCAGCAGTAGGTTGAACACTGAAGCTTTCTTT,CASSRLNTEAFF
TRBJ2-7,.,TRBV6-2/TRBV6-3,TRBD1,TGTGCCAGCAGTTATCCGGGACAGGGGCTCTACGAGCAGTACTTC,CASSYPGQGLYEQYF
TRBJ2-5,few,TRBV6-2/TRBV6-3,TRBD2,TGTGCCAGCACTCGAGGGGCTAGCGGGGGAGGAGAGACCCAGTACTTC,CASTRGASGGGETQYF
TRBJ1-5,.,TRBV20-1,.,TGCAGTGCTATTGACAGCAAGGATCAGCCCCAGCATTTT,CSAIDSKDQPQHF
TRBJ1-2,.,TRBV28,TRBD1,TGTGCCAGCAATCAAGCGGGACAGCTAATTTATGGCTACACCTTC,CASNQAGQLIYGYTF
TRBJ1-1,.,TRBV9,.,TGTGCCAGCAGCGTAGCCGACGTCAGGAACACTGAAGCTTTCTTT,CASSVADVRNTEAFF
TRBJ2-1,.,TRBV27,.,TGTGCCAGCAGGCCAGAGTTGTACAATGAGCAGTTCTTC,CASRPELYNEQFF
TRBJ2-1,.,TRBV24-1,TRBD2,TGTGCCACCCGGGGGGATGGAGGGGACAATGAGCAGTTCTTC,CATRGDGGDNEQFF
TRBJ1-2,few,TRBV2,TRBD1,TGTGCCAGCGCTGGGACAGGGGGACATGGCTACACCTTC,CASAGTGGHGYTF
TRBJ2-3,.,TRBV28,.,TGTGCCAGCAGTCCCGTGGGGCCTGGGGGAGATACGCAGTATTTT,CASSPVGPGGDTQYF
TRBJ2-3,.,TRBV7-3,.,TGTGCCAGCAGCTTAACGCAGCGAGGTGATACGCAGTATTTT,CASSLTQRGDTQYF
TRBJ2-1,.,TRBV7-2,.,TGTGCCAGCACGCCTTATGGCTCCTACAATGAGCAGTTCTTC,CASTPYGSYNEQFF
TRBJ1-1,.,TRBV11-2,.,TGTGCCAGCAGCTTAGCTGGATTTGAAGCTTTCTTT,CASSLAGFEAFF
TRBJ1-1,.,TRBV20-1,TRBD1,TGCAGCCACCACAGGGGGGGGGGCACTGAAGCTTTCTTT,CSHHRGGGTEAFF
TRBJ2-7,.,TRBV15,.,TGTGCCACCAGCAGAGATAGTCAGACCTACGAGCAGTACTTC,CATSRDSQTYEQYF
TRBJ2-1,.,TRBV11-2,.,TGTGCCAGCAGCGGCGTCAGGGGCCACTACAATGAGCAGTTCTTC,CASSGVRGHYNEQFF
TRBJ2-3,few,TRBV7-3,.,TGTGCCAGCAGCCCGACAGGCACCTTCACAGATACGCAGTATTTT,CASSPTGTFTDTQYF
TRBJ2-6,.,TRBV2,.,TGTGCCAGCAGTGAAGCGCTCGGCTCTGGGGCCAACGTCCTGACTTTC,CASSEALGSGANVLTF
TRBJ1-5,.,TRBV19,TRBD1,TGTGCCAGTACTCCCGTTTTGACAGGGTTCGTCAATAGCAATCAGCCCCAGCATTTT,CASTPVLTGFVNSNQPQHF
TRBJ2-5,.,TRBV20-1,.,TGCAGTGCAGAAGGGACCGGGCGGCCCCAGTACTTC,CSAEGTGRPQYF
TRBJ2-1,.,TRBV10-3,TRBD1,TGTGCCATCAGTTTATTTCGACAGGGGAGCTCCTACAATGAGCAGTTCTTC,CAISLFRQGSSYNEQFF
TRBJ2-3,.,TRBV27,.,TGTGCCAGCACCGATACGCGACAGGGGCTAGCGGTTACTAGCACAGATACGCAGTATTTT,CASTDTRQGLAVTSTDTQYF
TRBJ1-1,.,TRBV14,.,TGTGCCAGCAGCCGGTCCAGGGTGAACACTGAAGCTTTCTTT,CASSRSRVNTEAFF
TRBJ1-2,.,TRBV7-9,TRBD1,TGTGCCAGCAGCTTAGAGGGACAGGGTTTTAACTATGGCTACACCTTC,CASSLEGQGFNYGYTF
TRBJ1-2,few,TRBV7-2,.,TGTGCCAGCAGCTTAAGCCCGGCCAACTATGGCTACACCTTC,CASSLSPANYGYTF
TRBJ1-4,.,TRBV20-1,.,TGCAGTGCGCTAAACAGGGATGGTTGGGAAAAACTGTTTTTT,CSALNRDGWEKLFF
TRBJ2-7,.,TRBV12-5,.,TGTGCTAGTGGTAGGGGCTACGAGCAGTACTTC,CASGRGYEQYF
TRBJ2-1,.,TRBV24-1,TRBD2,TGTGCCACCAGTGATCCCGTAGCGGGAGCGGACAATGAGCAGTTCTTC,CATSDPVAGADNEQFF
TRBJ1-1,few,TRBV7-8,TRBD1,TGTGCCAGCAGCCGTAACGGACAGGCTGAAGCTTTCTTT,CASSRNGQAEAFF
TRBJ1-1,.,TRBV5-4,.,TGTGCCAGCAGCCCGGGGACCCAACAAGGGGCTTTCTTT,CASSPGTQQGAFF
TRBJ1-4,.,TRBV4-2,.,TGTGCCAGCAGCCAAGAGGGGGCGGATGAAAAACTGTTTTTT,CASSQEGADEKLFF
TRBJ1-2,few,TRBV24-1,.,TGTGCCACCAGTGATTTTCGACATCTGGATGGCTACACCTTC,CATSDFRHLDGYTF
TRBJ2-5,.,TRBV20-1,.,TGCAGTGCTAGAAATAGCGTTCAATTGCAAGAGACCCAGTACTTC,CSARNSVQLQETQYF
TRBJ1-6,few,TRBV27,TRBD1,TGTGCCAGCAAACCGGGACAGGGGCCGTTCGACTCACCCCTCCACTTT,CASKPGQGPFDSPLHF
TRBJ1-2,.,TRBV24-1,.,TGTGCCACCAGCAAGGGGGAATATGGCTACACCTTC,CATSKGEYGYTF
TRBJ1-4,.,TRBV20-1,.,TGCAGTGCTAGTCAGGATAATGAAAAACTGTTTTTT,CSASQDNEKLFF